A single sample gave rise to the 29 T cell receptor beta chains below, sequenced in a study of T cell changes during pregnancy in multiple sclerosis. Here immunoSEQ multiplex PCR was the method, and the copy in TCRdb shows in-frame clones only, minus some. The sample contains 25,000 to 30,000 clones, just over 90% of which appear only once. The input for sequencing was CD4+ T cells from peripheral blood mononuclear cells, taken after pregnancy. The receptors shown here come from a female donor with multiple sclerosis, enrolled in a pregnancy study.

CDR3 DNA: TGTGCCAGTTCCGGGACAAGGAGCTCCTACGAGCAGTACTTC. It yields the protein CASSGTRSSYEQYF. V usage is TRBV19 and J usage is TRBJ2-7; D is possibly TRBD1 (6 bases). The V gene lost 8 bases and the J gene lost 0 bases, with 14 bases spanning the gap. The CDR3 is 14 residues long. The germline V gene has CDR1 LNHDA and CDR2 SQIVND (reference sequence).

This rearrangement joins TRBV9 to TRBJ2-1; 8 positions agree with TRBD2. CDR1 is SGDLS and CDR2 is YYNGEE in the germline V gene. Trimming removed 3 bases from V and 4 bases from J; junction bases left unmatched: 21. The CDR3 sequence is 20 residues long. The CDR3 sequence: CASSGNPGLAGGAGYNEQFF. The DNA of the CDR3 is TGTGCCAGCAGCGGTAACCCGGGGCTAGCGGGTGGCGCGGGGTACAATGAGCAGTTCTTC.

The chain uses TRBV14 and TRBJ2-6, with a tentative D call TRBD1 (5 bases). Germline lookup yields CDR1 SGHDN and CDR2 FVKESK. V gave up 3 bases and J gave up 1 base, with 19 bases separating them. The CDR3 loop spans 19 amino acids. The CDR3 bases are TGTGCCAGCAGCCAGCTCACCCGTCAGGGTAATTCTGGGGCCAACGTCCTGACTTTC. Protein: CASSQLTRQGNSGANVLTF.

The CDR3 region has the DNA TGTGCCAGCAGCTTAGGAACGGAAACAGGGATTAGAGGCTACACCTTC. It codes for CASSLGTETGIRGYTF. This chain links TRBV7-3 with TRBJ1-2; maybe TRBD1 (6 bases). Trimming took 2 bases from V and 8 from J, leaving 21 bases between them. The length of the CDR3 is 16 residues. Germline-derived CDR1 and CDR2 are SGHTA and FQGTGA.

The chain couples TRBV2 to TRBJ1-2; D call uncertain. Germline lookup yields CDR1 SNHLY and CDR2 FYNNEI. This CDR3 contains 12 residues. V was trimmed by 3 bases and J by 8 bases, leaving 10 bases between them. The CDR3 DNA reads TGTGCCAGCAGTGATCTTCCCCTCGGCTACACCTTC. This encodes CASSDLPLGYTF.

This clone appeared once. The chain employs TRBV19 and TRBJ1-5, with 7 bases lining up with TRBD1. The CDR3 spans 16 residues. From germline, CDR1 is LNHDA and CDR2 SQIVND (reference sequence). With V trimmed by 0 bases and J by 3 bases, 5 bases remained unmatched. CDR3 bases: TGTGCCAGTAGTATAGATCGCAGGGGGGACAATCAGCCCCAGCATTTT. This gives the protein CASSIDRRGDNQPQHF. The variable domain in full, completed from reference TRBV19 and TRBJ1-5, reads DGGITQSPKYLFRKEGQNVTLSCEQNLNHDAMYWYRQDPGQGLRLIYYSQIVNDFQKGDIAEGYSVSREKKESFPLTVTSAQKNPTAFYLCASSIDRRGDNQPQHFGDGTRLSIL.

CDR3 protein: CAWSRPRDSLYTIYF. The CDR3 DNA reads as TGTGCCTGGAGCCGTCCCCGGGATTCGTTGTACACCATATATTTT. This chain joins TRBV30 and TRBJ1-3; no clear D gene. This CDR3 has 15 residues. The ends were cut back, 3 bases at V and 8 bases at J, with 20 bases in the middle. Germline V CDR1 and CDR2: GTSNPN, SVGIG (reference sequence). The whole variable domain, remainder taken from reference TRBV30 and TRBJ1-3, is SQTIHQWPATLVQPVGSPLSLECTVEGTSNPNLYWYRQAAGRGLQLLFYSVGIGQISSEVPQNLSASRPQDRQFILSSKKLLLSDSGFYLCAWSRPRDSLYTIYFGEGSWLTVV.

CDR3 loop: CASRFTAGLGGSGYGYTF. CDR3 sequence (DNA): TGCGCCAGCAGATTTACCGCGGGACTCGGCGGTTCGGGCTATGGCTACACCTTC. V usage is TRBV5-1 and J usage is TRBJ1-2, with D possibly matching TRBD1 (5 bases). The germline CDR1 and CDR2 sequences are SGHRS and YFSETQ. The CDR3 contains 18 residues. V lost 5 bases and J 4 bases, leaving 27 bases between the germline ends.

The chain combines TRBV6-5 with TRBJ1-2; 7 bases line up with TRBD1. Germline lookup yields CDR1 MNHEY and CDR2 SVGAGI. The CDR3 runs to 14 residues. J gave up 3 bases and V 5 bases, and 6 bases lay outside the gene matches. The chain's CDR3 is CASSPSGTDYGYTF. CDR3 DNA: TGTGCCAGCAGTCCCTCCGGGACAGACTATGGCTACACCTTC.

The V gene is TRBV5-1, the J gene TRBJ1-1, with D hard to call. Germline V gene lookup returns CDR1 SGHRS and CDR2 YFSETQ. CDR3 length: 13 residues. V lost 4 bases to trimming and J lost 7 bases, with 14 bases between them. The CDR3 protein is CASSQLPLGEAFF. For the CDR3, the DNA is TGCGCCAGCAGCCAACTACCCCTGGGTGAAGCTTTCTTT.

The CDR3 reads CAISETGLAGEETQYF. The DNA of the CDR3 is TGTGCCATCAGTGAAACGGGACTAGCGGGGGAAGAGACCCAGTACTTC. The V call is TRBV10-3, the J call TRBJ2-5, with 14 bases lining up with TRBD2. V was pared by 3 bases and J by 3 bases, with 3 bases of the junction left unmatched. CDR1 and CDR2 (germline): ENHRY, SYGVKD. The CDR3 loop spans 16 amino acids.

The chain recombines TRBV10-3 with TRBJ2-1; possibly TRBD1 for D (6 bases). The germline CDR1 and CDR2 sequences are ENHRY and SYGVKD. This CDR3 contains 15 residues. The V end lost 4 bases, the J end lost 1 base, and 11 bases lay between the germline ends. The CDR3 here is CAISGSQGSYNEQFF. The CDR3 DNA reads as TGTGCCATCAGTGGGTCACAGGGATCCTACAATGAGCAGTTCTTC.

The CDR3 coding sequence is TGTGCCAGCAGCTTAGTTGGGGGGACCACCGGGGAGCTGTTTTTT. This codes for CASSLVGGTTGELFF. The chain couples TRBV7-2 to TRBJ2-2, with a possible D match to TRBD2 (6 bases). CDR3 length: 15 amino acids. The V and J ends lost 1 base and 4 bases respectively, with 10 bases between them. CDR1 SGHTA and CDR2 FQGNSA come from the germline V gene.

CDR3 residues: CAISEGREAEAFF. The CDR3 nucleotides are TGTGCCATCAGTGAGGGCAGGGAGGCTGAAGCTTTCTTT. The chain combines TRBV10-3 with TRBJ1-1, with TRBD1 as a possible D gene (5 bases). The length of the CDR3 is 13 residues. With 2 bases removed from V and 6 bases from J, the gap between germline ends came to 10 bases. The germline V gene encodes CDR1 ENHRY and CDR2 SYGVKD.

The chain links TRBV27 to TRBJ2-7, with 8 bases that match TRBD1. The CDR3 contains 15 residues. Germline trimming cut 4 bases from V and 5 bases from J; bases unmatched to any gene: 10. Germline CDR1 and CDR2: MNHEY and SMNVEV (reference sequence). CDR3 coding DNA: TGTGCCAGCAGTTCGGCATTAAGGACAGGGAACGAGCAGTACTTC. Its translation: CASSSALRTGNEQYF.

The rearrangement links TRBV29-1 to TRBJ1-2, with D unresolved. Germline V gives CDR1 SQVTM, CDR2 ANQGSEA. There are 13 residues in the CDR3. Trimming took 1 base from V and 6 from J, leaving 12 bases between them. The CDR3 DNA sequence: TGCAGCGTTGAAGCCGGGTGGGGAGATGGCTACACCTTC. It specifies CSVEAGWGDGYTF.

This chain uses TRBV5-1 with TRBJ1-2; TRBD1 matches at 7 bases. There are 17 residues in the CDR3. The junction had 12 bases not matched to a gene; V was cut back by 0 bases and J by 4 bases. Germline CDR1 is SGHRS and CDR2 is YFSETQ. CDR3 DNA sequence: TGCGCCAGCAGCTTGGTTGGAGGGACAGAAAAATTCTATGGCTACACCTTC. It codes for CASSLVGGTEKFYGYTF.

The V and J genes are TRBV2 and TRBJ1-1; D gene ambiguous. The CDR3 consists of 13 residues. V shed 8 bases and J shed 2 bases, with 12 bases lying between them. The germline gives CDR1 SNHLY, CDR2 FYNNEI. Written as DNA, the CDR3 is TGTGCCAGCGGCGAAGGAGCAAACACTGAAGCTTTCTTT. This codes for CASGEGANTEAFF.

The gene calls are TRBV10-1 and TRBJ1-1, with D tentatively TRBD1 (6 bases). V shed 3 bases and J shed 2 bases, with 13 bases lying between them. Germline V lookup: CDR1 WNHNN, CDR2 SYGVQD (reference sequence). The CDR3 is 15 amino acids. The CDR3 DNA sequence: TGCGCCAGCAGTGAATTCCAGGGGCGAAACACTGAAGCTTTCTTT. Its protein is CASSEFQGRNTEAFF.

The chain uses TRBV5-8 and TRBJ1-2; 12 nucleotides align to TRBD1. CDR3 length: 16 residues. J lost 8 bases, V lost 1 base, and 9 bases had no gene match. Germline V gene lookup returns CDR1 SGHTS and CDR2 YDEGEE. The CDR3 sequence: CASSLRPGQGAVGYTF. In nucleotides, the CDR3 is TGTGCCAGCAGCTTGCGGCCGGGACAGGGGGCAGTCGGCTACACCTTC. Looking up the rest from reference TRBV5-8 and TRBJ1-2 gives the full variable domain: EAGVTQSPTHLIKTRGQQATLRCSPISGHTSVYWYQQALGLGLQFLLWYDEGEERNRGNFPPRFSGRQFPNYSSELNVNALELEDSALYLCASSLRPGQGAVGYTFGSGTRLTVV.

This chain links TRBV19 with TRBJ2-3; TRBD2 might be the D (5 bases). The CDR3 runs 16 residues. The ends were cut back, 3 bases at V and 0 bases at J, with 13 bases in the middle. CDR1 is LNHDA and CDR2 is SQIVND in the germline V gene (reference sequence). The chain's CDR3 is CASSIDRGGSTDTQYF. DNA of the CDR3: TGTGCCAGTAGTATCGACCGCGGCGGGAGCACAGATACGCAGTATTTT.

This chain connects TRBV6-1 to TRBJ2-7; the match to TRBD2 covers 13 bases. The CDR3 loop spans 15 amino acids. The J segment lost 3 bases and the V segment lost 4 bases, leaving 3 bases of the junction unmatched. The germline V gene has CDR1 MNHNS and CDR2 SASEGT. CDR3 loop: CASSGGTSGNYEQYF. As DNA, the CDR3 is TGTGCCAGCAGTGGCGGGACTAGCGGGAACTACGAGCAGTACTTC.

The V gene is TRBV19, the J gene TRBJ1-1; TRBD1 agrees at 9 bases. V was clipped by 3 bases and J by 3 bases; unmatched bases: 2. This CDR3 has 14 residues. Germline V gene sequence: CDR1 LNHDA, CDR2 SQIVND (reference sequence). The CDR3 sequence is CASSIRQGDTEAFF. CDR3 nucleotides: TGTGCCAGTAGTATCCGACAGGGGGACACTGAAGCTTTCTTT.

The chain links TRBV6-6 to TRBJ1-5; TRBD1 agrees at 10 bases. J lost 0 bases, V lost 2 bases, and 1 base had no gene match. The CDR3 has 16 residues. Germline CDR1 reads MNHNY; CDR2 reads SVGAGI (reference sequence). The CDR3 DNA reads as TGTGCCAGCAGTTACGGGACAGGGGCTAGCAATCAGCCCCAGCATTTT. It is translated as CASSYGTGASNQPQHF.

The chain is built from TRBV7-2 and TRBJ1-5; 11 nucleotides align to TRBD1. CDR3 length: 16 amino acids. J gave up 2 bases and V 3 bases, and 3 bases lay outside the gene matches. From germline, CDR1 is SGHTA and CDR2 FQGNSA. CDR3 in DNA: TGTGCCAGCAGCTTTTCGGACAGGGGGCGCAATCAGCCCCAGCATTTT. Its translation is CASSFSDRGRNQPQHF.

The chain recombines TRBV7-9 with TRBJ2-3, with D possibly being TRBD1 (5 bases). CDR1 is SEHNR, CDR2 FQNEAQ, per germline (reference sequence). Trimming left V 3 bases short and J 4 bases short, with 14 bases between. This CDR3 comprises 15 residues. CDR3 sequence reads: CASSLWVRVPDTQYF. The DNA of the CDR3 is TGTGCCAGCAGCTTGTGGGTCAGGGTGCCAGATACGCAGTATTTT.

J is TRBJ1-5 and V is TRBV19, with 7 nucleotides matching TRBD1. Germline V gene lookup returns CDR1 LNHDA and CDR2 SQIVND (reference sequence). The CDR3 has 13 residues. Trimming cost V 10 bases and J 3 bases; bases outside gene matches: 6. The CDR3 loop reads CATRGQNNQPQHF. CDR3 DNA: TGTGCCACCAGGGGACAGAACAATCAGCCCCAGCATTTT.

DNA for the CDR3: TGTGCCAGCATCCGCCGCGGGGGGGGGAGGGATACGCAGTATTTT. Translating it yields CASIRRGGGRDTQYF. This sequence joins TRBV5-5 and TRBJ2-3; 9 bases line up with TRBD2. Germline trimming cut 6 bases from V and 6 bases from J; bases unmatched to any gene: 11. This CDR3 is 15 amino acids long. Germline V lookup: CDR1 SGHKS, CDR2 YYEKEE (reference sequence).

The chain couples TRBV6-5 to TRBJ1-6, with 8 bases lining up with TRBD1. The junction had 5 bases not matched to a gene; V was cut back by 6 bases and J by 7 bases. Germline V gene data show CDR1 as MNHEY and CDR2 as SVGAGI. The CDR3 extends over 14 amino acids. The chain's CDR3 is CASREDRENSPLHF. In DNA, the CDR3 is TGTGCCAGCAGGGAGGACAGGGAAAATTCACCCCTCCACTTT.